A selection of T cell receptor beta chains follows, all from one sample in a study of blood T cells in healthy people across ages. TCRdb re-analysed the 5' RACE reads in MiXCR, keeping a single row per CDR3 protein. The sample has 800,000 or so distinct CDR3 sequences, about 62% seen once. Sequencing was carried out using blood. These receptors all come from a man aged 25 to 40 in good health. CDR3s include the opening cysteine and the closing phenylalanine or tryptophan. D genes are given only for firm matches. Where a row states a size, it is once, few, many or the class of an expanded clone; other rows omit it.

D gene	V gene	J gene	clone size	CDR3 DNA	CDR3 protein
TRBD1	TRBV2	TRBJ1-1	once	TGTGCCAGCAGTCCTGCCGGGCCACAGGGGACTGAAGCTTTCTTT	CASSPAGPQGTEAFF
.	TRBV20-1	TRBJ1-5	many	TGCAGTGCTAGACGGAGCAATCAGCCCCAGCATTTT	CSARRSNQPQHF
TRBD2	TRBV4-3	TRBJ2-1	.	TGCGCCAGCAGCCAAGAAAAGCGGGGAGAAAATGAGCAGTTCTTC	CASSQEKRGENEQFF
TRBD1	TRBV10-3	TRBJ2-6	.	TGTGCCATCAGTGAGTCGGACAGGGGATGGGGAGGGGCCAACGTCCTGACTTTC	CAISESDRGWGGANVLTF
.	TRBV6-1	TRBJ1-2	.	TGTGCCAGCAGTGAAGTGGGCAGTACCTATGGCTACACCTTC	CASSEVGSTYGYTF
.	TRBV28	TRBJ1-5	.	TGTGCCAGCAGTTCGTTGACAGCTTCCCCGTCGTCGCCCCAGCATTTT	CASSSLTASPSSPQHF
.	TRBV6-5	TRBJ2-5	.	TGTGCCAGCAGCCCGGGCCCCCATCCGAGCCAAGAGACCCAGTACTTC	CASSPGPHPSQETQYF
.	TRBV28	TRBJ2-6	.	TGTGCCAGCAGTCGCTATTCGTCTGGGGCCAACGTCCTGACTTTC	CASSRYSSGANVLTF
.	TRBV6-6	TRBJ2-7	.	TGTGCCAGCACAGGGGACTCCTACGAGCAGTACTTC	CASTGDSYEQYF
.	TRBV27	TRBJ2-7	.	TGTGCCAGCAGTTTACGGGACGGCTACGAGCAGTACTTC	CASSLRDGYEQYF
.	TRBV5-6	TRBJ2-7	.	TGTGCCAGCAGCCCGCTAGGGGGGCCCTCCTACGAGCAGTACTTC	CASSPLGGPSYEQYF
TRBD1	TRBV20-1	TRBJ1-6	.	TGCAGTGGGGGGTCAGGGGGTAATTCACCCCTCCACTTT	CSGGSGGNSPLHF
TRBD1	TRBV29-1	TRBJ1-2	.	TGCAGCGTCCGGACAGGGAACAACTATGGCTACACCTTC	CSVRTGNNYGYTF
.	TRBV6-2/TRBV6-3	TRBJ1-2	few	TGTGCCAGCAGTTACTCACGTTTCTGGACCAACTATGGCTACACCTTC	CASSYSRFWTNYGYTF
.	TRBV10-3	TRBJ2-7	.	TGTGCCATCAGTGAGGGGGGTCCCGAGCAGTACTTC	CAISEGGPEQYF
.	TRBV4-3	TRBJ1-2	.	TGCGCCAGCAGCCAAGATGCGGGAACCTACTATGGCTACACCTTC	CASSQDAGTYYGYTF
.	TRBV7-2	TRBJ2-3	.	TGTGCCAGCAGCTTAGGGGGAAGGGACACAGATACGCAGTATTTT	CASSLGGRDTDTQYF
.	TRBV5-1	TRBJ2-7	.	TGCGCCAGCAGCTTGAAACGGTACGCTGGCCCCTCCTACGAGCAGTACTTC	CASSLKRYAGPSYEQYF